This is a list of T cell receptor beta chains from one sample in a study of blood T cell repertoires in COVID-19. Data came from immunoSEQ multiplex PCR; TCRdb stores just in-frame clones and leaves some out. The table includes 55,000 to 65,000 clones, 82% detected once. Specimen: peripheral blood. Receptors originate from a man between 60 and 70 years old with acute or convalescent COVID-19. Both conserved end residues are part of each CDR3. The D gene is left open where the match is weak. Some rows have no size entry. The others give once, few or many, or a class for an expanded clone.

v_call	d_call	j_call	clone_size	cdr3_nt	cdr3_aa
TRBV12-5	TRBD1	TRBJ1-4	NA	TGTGCTAGTGGTTTAGTGGGCAGGGGGCATGAAAAACTGTTTTTT	CASGLVGRGHEKLFF
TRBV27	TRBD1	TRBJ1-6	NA	TGTGCCAGCAGTTCAATGAAAGGACAGGGAATTAATTCACCCCTCCACTTT	CASSSMKGQGINSPLHF
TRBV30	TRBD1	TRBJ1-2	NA	TGTGCCTGGAGTGTACTCCGGGACAGGGAAGATGGCTACACCTTC	CAWSVLRDREDGYTF
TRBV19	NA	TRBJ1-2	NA	TGTGCCAGTAGTATCCCCGCCGGGACTAACTATGGCTACACCTTC	CASSIPAGTNYGYTF
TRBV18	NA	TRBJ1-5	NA	TGTGCCAGCTCACCGGACAGTTATAGCAATCAGCCCCAGCATTTT	CASSPDSYSNQPQHF
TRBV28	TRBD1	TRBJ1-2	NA	TGTGCCAGCAGGCCGTCAGGGGGTGGCTATGGCTACACCTTC	CASRPSGGGYGYTF
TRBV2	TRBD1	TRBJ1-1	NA	TGTGCCAGCAGAGACCGGGACAGGAACACTGAAGCTTTCTTT	CASRDRDRNTEAFF
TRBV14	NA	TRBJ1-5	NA	TGTGCCAGCAGCCAAGGAGGGTTTCAGCCCCAGCATTTT	CASSQGGFQPQHF
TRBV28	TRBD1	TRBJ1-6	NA	TGTGCCAGCAGTTTACACCCCCGGACAGGGAGGGAACCCCTCCACTTT	CASSLHPRTGREPLHF
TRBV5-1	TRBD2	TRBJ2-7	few	TGCGCCAGCAGGGTAGCGGGGGGGCTGTCCTACGAGCAGTACTTC	CASRVAGGLSYEQYF
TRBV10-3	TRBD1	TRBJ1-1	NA	TGTGCCATCAGTGAGCGGAGGACAGGGGTCACTGAAGCTTTCTTT	CAISERRTGVTEAFF
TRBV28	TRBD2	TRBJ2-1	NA	TGTGCCAGCAGCCCGAGCGGGGGGGTAGTCAATGAGCAGTTCTTC	CASSPSGGVVNEQFF
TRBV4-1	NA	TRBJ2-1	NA	TGCGCCAGCAGCCAACCCCCCCAATCCTACAATGAGCAGTTCTTC	CASSQPPQSYNEQFF
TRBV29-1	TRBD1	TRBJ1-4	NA	TGCAGCGTTTCCCCCTCGACAGGGAATGAAAAACTGTTTTTT	CSVSPSTGNEKLFF
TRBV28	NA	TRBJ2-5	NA	TGTGCCAGCAGTTCGCCATCAGGGGAGACCCAGTACTTC	CASSSPSGETQYF
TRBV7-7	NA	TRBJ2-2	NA	TGTGCCAGCAGCCAAATAGTAAACACCGGGGAGCTGTTTTTT	CASSQIVNTGELFF
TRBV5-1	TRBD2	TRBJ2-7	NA	TGCGCCAGCAGCTCCTTCGGGGGGGCCTACGAGCAGTACTTC	CASSSFGGAYEQYF
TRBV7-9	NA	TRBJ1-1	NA	TGTGCCAGCAGCTTAGCGGTCGCGGGCATTCCAACGGGGACTGAAGCTTTCTTT	CASSLAVAGIPTGTEAFF
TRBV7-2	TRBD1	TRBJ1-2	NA	TGTGCCAGCAGCGTTGACAGGGGTGGGGGCTACACCTTC	CASSVDRGGGYTF
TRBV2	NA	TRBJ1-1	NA	TGTGCCAGCAGTGATGGAGCCCAGAACACTGAAGCTTTCTTT	CASSDGAQNTEAFF
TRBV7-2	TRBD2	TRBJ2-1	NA	TGTGCCAGCAGCTTAAAAAGCGGGGGCGCCAATGAGCAGTTCTTC	CASSLKSGGANEQFF
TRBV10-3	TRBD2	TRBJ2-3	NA	TGTGCCATCACCAGAGCGGGGCTCGCAGATACGCAGTATTTT	CAITRAGLADTQYF